The 9 T cell receptor beta chains presented below share a single source sample, sequenced in a study of T cells in tuberculosis. Assay used: immunoSEQ multiplex PCR; TCRdb lists only in-frame clones, some missing. The sample has approximately 28,000 clones, more than 80% seen once. The sequenced sample consisted of PBMCs. Receptor source: a donor aged 10-29 years with latent tuberculosis or without tuberculosis infection.

J is TRBJ2-1 and V is TRBV28; 11 positions match TRBD2. From germline, CDR1 is MDHEN and CDR2 SYDVKM. The length of the CDR3 is 15 residues. The V segment lost 7 bases and the J segment 7 bases; nucleotides outside the gene matches: 9. The CDR3 nucleotides read TGTGCCAGCACCCTAGCGGGAGGCCTCTCGAATGAGCAGTTCTTC. As protein: CASTLAGGLSNEQFF.

The V call is TRBV7-9, the J call TRBJ2-5; TRBD2 agrees at 15 bases. This CDR3 has 18 residues. V lost 4 bases and J lost 9; bases outside the gene matches: 15. Germline V gene data show CDR1 as SEHNR and CDR2 as FQNEAQ (reference sequence). CDR3: CASSSTGLAGGLPRAQYF. CDR3 DNA: TGTGCCAGCAGCTCAACGGGACTAGCGGGAGGACTTCCAAGGGCCCAGTACTTC. The full variable domain, rest sourced from reference TRBV7-9 and TRBJ2-5, is DTGVSQNPRHKITKRGQNVTFRCDPISEHNRLYWYRQTLGQGPEFLTYFQNEAQLEKSRLLSDRFSAERPKGSFSTLEIQRTEQGDSAMYLCASSSTGLAGGLPRAQYFGPGTRLLVL.

A remark on this clone: The junction departs from germline at one end; a sequencing error may be responsible. CDR3 in amino acids: CASSYTPGGKRRF. The CDR3 DNA follows: TGTGCCAGCAGTTACACCCCGGGGGGCAAACGCCGATTC. J is TRBJ1-2 and V is TRBV6-5, with D tentatively TRBD1 (6 bases). This CDR3 is 13 amino acids long. Germline CDR1 is MNHEY and CDR2 is SVGAGI.

V and J are TRBV29-1 and TRBJ1-1; 7 bases line up with TRBD1. V was pared by 7 bases and J by 3 bases, with 5 bases of the junction left unmatched. Germline V gene data show CDR1 as SQVTM and CDR2 as ANQGSEA. The CDR3 is 12 amino acids. CDR3 region: CSADRADTEAFF. CDR3 coding DNA: TGCAGCGCTGACAGGGCTGACACTGAAGCTTTCTTT.

The chain has TRBV10-1 and TRBJ1-2, with D possibly TRBD1 on 5 matching bases. With 0 bases removed from V and 0 bases from J, the gap between germline ends came to 5 bases. The length of the CDR3 is 14 residues. The germline V gene encodes CDR1 WNHNN and CDR2 SYGVQD (reference sequence). The CDR3 loop is CASSESTANYGYTF. DNA of the CDR3: TGCGCCAGCAGTGAGTCGACAGCTAACTATGGCTACACCTTC.

The chain recombines TRBV7-2 with TRBJ2-7, with no clear D. The germline V gene has CDR1 SGHTA and CDR2 FQGNSA. The CDR3 length is 12 residues. The V end was cut by 5 bases, the J end by 0 bases, with 5 bases between. The CDR3: CASSPSSYEQYF. CDR3 nucleotide sequence: TGTGCCAGCAGCCCGAGCTCCTACGAGCAGTACTTC.

The chain recombines TRBV2 with TRBJ2-7; tentatively, D is TRBD2 (6 bases). The CDR3 spans 13 residues. Trimming removed 6 bases from V and 5 bases from J, with 14 bases in between. Germline V CDR1 and CDR2: SNHLY, FYNNEI. CDR3 nucleotides: TGTGCCAGCAGACCTCTAGCGTCCAACGAGCAGTACTTC. Translated: CASRPLASNEQYF.

V is TRBV5-4 and J is TRBJ2-1; 7 bases fit TRBD1. J gave up 0 bases and V 0 bases, and 3 bases lay outside the gene matches. Germline CDR1 and CDR2: SGHNT and YYREEE (reference sequence). This CDR3 has 16 residues. CDR3 DNA sequence: TGTGCCAGCAGCTTGGGTGGGACAGCCTCCTACAATGAGCAGTTCTTC. It yields the protein CASSLGGTASYNEQFF.

The chain joins TRBV27 to TRBJ2-7; 8 positions agree with TRBD2. The J segment lost 4 bases and the V segment lost 5 bases, leaving 13 bases of the junction unmatched. CDR3 length equals 16 residues. Germline V gene lookup returns CDR1 MNHEY and CDR2 SMNVEV (reference sequence). The DNA of the CDR3 is TGTGCCAGCAGTCCGGAAAGCGGGAGACCTGGGTACGAGCAGTACTTC. Amino acids: CASSPESGRPGYEQYF.